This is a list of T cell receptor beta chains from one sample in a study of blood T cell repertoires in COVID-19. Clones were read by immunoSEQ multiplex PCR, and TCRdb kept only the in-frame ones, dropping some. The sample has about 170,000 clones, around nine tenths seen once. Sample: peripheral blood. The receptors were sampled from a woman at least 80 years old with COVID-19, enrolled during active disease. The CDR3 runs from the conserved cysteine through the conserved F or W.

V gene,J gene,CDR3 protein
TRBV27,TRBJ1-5,CASSSGLLNQPQHF
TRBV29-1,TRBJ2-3,CSVDLTDTQYF
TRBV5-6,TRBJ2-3,CASSSYSGRGYTDTQYF
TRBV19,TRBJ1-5,CASSSSGDQPQHF
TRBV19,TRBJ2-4,CATLAKNIQYF
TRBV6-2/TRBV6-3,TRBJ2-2,CASSRTVSGELFF
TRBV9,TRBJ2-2,CASSLRLAGNTGELFF
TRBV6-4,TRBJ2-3,CASSDYLWDTQYF
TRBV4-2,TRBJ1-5,CASSQSTDSNQPQHF
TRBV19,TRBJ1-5,CASSIGSGSGTQHF
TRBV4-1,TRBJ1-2,CASSQVERRGGYTF
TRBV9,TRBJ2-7,CASSVGLAGLEQYF
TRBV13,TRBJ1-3,CASRVTTESGNTIYF
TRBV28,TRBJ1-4,CASSPTGTEGEKLFF
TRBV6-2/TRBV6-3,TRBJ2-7,CASSYSSGTYEQYF
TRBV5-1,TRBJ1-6,CASSFDRFGNSPLHF
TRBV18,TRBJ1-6,CASSTTGIGSPLHF
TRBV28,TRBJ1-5,CASSLGTGVGHF
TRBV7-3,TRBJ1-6,CASSVSTGSNSPLHF
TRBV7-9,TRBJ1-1,CASGPSRTSNTEAFF
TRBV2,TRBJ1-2,CASSNRQGHMDGYTF
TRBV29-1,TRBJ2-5,CSVEEGGKTQYF
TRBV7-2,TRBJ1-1,CASSPAATSRTEAFF
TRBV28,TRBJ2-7,CASSSDSHTKYEQYF
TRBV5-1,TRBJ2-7,CASSLIESVDYEQYF
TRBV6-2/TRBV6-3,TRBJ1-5,CASSWAGGRQPQHF
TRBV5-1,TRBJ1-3,CASSLGQAAGNTIYF
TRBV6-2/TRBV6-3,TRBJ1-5,CASSYSGGAGSSNQPQHF
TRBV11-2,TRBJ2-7,CASSRAGTSGRVSYEQYF
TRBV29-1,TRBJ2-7,CSVRGQGVSYEQYF
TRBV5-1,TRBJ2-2,CASKALAGGGTGELFF
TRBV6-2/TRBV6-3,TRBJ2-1,CASSNHPTLSSYNEQFF
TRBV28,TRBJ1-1,CASSSHTGGNTEAFF
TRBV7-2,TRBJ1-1,CASSLITGNTEAFF
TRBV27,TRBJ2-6,CASIQGLAGEVTGANVLTF
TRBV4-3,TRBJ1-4,CASSQDVRSNEKLFF
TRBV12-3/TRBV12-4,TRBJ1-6,CASALNSPLHF
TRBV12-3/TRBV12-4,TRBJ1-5,CASGLTGVQPQHF
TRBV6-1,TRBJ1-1,CASIEQGGTEAFF
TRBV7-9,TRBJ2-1,CASSSGTLFYVEQFF
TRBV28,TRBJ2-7,CASSPPPPVYEQYF
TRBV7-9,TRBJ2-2,CASSFTGLANTGELFF
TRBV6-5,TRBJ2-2,CASSTSGRAPGELFF
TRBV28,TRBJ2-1,CASSAGGGYEQFF
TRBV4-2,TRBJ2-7,CASSHSVGSLAGAGEQYF